This TCR beta chain was identified during a study of glioma-infiltrating T cells after dendritic cell vaccination. Notes on this clone: Its antigen is as yet unknown.

This CDR3 comprises 15 residues. From germline, CDR1 is SGHNT and CDR2 YYREEE (reference sequence). Trimming removed 2 bases at V and 1 base at J, with 12 bases between. As to time point: after dendritic cell vaccination, including at tumor progression/relapse. Findings and caveats of the study: Only a small number of patients had complete blood and tumor samples.

TCRdb's copy holds only in-frame clones and misses some; the assay was immunoSEQ multiplex PCR. The repertoire holds roughly 85,000 clones, 85% seen once, with 8.5% in the top ten. The J gene is TRBJ1-1, the V gene TRBV5-4; D gene uncertain. This receptor was identified in a human donor with glioblastoma. The source was blood, collected after dendritic cell vaccination. This chain's CDR3 is CASSFASTPNTEAFF. CDR3 in DNA: TGTGCCAGCAGCTTTGCAAGCACCCCGAACACTGAAGCTTTCTTT. Complete variable domain (other parts from reference TRBV5-4 and TRBJ1-1): ETGVTQSPTHLIKTRGQQVTLRCSSQSGHNTVSWYQQALGQGPQFIFQYYREEENGRGNFPPRFSGLQFPNYSSELNVNALELDDSALYLCASSFASTPNTEAFFGQGTRLTVV.